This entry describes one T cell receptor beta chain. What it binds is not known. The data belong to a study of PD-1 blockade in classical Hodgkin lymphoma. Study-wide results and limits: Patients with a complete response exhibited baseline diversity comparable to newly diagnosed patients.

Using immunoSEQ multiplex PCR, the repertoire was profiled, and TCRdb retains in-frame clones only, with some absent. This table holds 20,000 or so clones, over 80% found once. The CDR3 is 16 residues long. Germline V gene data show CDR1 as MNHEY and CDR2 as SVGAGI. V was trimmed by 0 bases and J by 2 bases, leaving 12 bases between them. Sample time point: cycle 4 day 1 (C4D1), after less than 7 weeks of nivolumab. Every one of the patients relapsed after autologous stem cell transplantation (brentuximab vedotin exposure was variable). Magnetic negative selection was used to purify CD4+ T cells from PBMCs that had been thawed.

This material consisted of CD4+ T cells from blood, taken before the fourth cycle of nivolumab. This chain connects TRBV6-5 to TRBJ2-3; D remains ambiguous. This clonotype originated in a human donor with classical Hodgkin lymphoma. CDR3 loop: CASSYSRVSATDTQYF. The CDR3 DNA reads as TGTGCCAGCAGTTACTCCCGGGTTAGTGCCACAGATACGCAGTATTTT.